This T cell receptor beta chain was obtained from a study of T cells in Graves' hyperthyroidism and ophthalmopathy. Under 3 months was the duration of disease in ophthalmopathy patients, who also had a Clinical Activity Score of at least 3 and a NOSPECS grade of at least 4. Template material for amplifying TCR beta CDR3 regions consisted of RNA transcripts. RT-PCR in the first round (using the HTBI primer set) targeted the TCR CDR3. TCRdb reprocessed the multiplex PCR reads with MiXCR, giving one entry per CDR3 protein. The data show roughly 640,000 distinct CDR3 sequences, approximately 16% seen once. V dropped 3 bases and J dropped 0; count of bases not matched to a gene: 6. CDR3 length: 15 amino acids. CDR1 and CDR2 (germline): DFQATT, SNEGSKA (reference sequence). This clonotype has at least ten counts.

Input material: blood. This TCR came from a middle-aged woman with Graves' ophthalmopathy. The chain is built from TRBV20-1 and TRBJ1-1; 8 bases agree with TRBD1. CDR3 sequence: CSASDRGIMNTEAFF. The CDR3 nucleotides read TGCAGTGCTAGTGACAGGGGTATAATGAACACTGAAGCTTTCTTT.